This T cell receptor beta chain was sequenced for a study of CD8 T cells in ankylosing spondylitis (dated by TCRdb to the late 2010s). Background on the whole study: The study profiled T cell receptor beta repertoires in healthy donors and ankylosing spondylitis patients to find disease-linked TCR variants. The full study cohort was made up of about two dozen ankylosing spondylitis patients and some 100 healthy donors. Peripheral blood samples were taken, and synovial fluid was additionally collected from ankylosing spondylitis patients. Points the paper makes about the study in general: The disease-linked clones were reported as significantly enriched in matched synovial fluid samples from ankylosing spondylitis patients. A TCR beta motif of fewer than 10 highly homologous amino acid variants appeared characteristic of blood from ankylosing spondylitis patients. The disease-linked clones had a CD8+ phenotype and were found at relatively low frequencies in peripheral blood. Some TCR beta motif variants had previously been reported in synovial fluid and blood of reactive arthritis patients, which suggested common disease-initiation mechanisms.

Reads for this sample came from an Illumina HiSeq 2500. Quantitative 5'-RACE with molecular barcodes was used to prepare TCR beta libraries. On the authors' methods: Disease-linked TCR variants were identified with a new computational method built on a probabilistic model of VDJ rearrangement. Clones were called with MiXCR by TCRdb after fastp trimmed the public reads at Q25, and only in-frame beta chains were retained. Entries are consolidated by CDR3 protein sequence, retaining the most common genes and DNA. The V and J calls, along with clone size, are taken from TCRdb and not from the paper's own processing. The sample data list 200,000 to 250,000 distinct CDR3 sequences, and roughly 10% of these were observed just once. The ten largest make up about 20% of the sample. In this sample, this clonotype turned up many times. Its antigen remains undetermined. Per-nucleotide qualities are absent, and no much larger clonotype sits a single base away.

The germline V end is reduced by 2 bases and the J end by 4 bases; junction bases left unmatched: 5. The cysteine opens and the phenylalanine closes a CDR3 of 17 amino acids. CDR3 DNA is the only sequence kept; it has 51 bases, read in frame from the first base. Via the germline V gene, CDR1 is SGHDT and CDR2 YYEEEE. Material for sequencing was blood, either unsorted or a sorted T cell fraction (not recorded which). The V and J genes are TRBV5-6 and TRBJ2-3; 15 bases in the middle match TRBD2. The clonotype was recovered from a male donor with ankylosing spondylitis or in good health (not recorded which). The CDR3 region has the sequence CASSFGLAGGLPDTQYF. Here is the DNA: TGTGCCAGCAGCTTTGGACTAGCGGGGGGGCTCCCAGATACGCAGTATTTT.